This TCR beta chain was recorded in a study of cytomegalovirus exposure and HLA in healthy donors. Primers for the PCR totalled 60 Vbeta and 13 Jbeta. The repertoire was sequenced with immunoSEQ multiplex PCR; TCRdb's copy has only in-frame clones and lacks some. This sample has 100,000 to 150,000 clones, with 80% found just once. V lost 0 bases and J lost 4, with 10 bases in between. From germline, CDR1 is MNHEY and CDR2 SVGAGI. This CDR3 has 15 residues. This clonotype was obtained from a female donor in good health and CMV-seronegative. Sequencing was carried out using PBMCs. The chain has TRBV6-5 and TRBJ2-1; D uncertain. CDR3 region: CASSYSMSPYNEQFF. In DNA form, the CDR3 reads TGTGCCAGCAGTTACTCAATGAGTCCTTACAATGAGCAGTTCTTC.